This TCR beta chain was recorded in a study of blood T cell repertoires in COVID-19. Assay: immunoSEQ multiplex PCR; the TCRdb copy retains only in-frame clones and omits some. This table holds about 180,000 clones, roughly 89% found once. Germline V gene data show CDR1 as LGHDT and CDR2 as YNNKEL (reference sequence). V dropped 8 bases and J dropped 0 bases, with 17 bases sitting between them. The CDR3 has 17 residues. The TCR sequence derives from a woman between 50 and 59 years old with acute or convalescent COVID-19. The rearrangement joins TRBV3-1 (or the pseudogene TRBV3-2) to TRBJ2-6, with D tentatively TRBD2 (5 bases). Source material: peripheral blood. The CDR3 spells CASPPEACDSGANVLTF. The CDR3 DNA reads TGTGCCAGCCCACCGGAGGCCTGCGACTCTGGGGCCAACGTCCTGACTTTC.